The 5 T cell receptor beta chains below were found in one sample sequenced in a study of early T cells in non-severe SARS-CoV-2 infection. From the 5' RACE reads, TCRdb called clonotypes with MiXCR, one entry per CDR3 protein. The repertoire holds tens of thousands of distinct CDR3 sequences, with around 12% as singletons. Sequencing was done on a sample of whole blood. The origin of the receptors is an adult who was a healthcare worker with PCR-confirmed SARS-CoV-2 infection or an uninfected control (not recorded which).

The chain combines TRBV7-2 with TRBJ1-3; no firm D call. This CDR3 spans 12 amino acids. CDR1 is SGHTA, CDR2 FQGNSA, per germline. V lost 5 bases to trimming and J lost 7 bases, with 9 bases between them. The CDR3 DNA follows: TGTGCCAGCAGCATCGATAGGAACACCATATATTTT. Its protein is CASSIDRNTIYF.

The chain links TRBV6-2 or TRBV6-3 to TRBJ2-5; D is unclear. V was shortened by 6 bases and J by 5 bases, with 13 bases between the two germline ends. The CDR3 runs to 13 residues. Looked up from germline, CDR1 is MNHEY and CDR2 is SVGEGT. CDR3 nucleotide sequence: TGTGCCAGCAGCCCTTACGTCGGGGAGACCCAGTACTTC. As protein: CASSPYVGETQYF.

This clonotype is deemed medium-sized (0.01 to 0.1%). The CDR3 protein is CASRAGGSTGELFF. In nucleotides, the CDR3 is TGTGCCAGTAGGGCGGGGGGTAGCACCGGGGAGCTGTTTTTT. The V gene is TRBV19, the J gene TRBJ2-2; 8 nucleotides align to TRBD2. CDR1 LNHDA and CDR2 SQIVND come from the germline V gene (reference sequence). V gave up 6 bases and J gave up 4 bases; unmatched junction bases: 4. This CDR3 is built from 14 residues.

This chain connects TRBV29-1 to TRBJ1-2; 7 nucleotides match TRBD1. V shed 6 bases and J 1 base; nucleotides not matched to a gene: 8. The CDR3 is made up of 14 amino acids. CDR1 and CDR2 from the germline V gene are SQVTM and ANQGSEA. In DNA form, the CDR3 reads TGCAGCGTCAACAGGGGCGAACTTAACTATGGCTACACCTTC. It encodes CSVNRGELNYGYTF.

This clonotype was seen ten or more times. V gene TRBV3-1 combines with J gene TRBJ1-3; TRBD1 is a possible D gene (5 bases). Germline loops: CDR1 LGHDT, CDR2 YNNKEL (reference sequence). The V and J ends lost 5 bases and 0 bases respectively, with 11 bases between them. This CDR3 is built from 15 residues. CDR3 nucleotide sequence: TGTGCCAGCAGCAGGGGACCAAACTCTGGAAACACCATATATTTT. Translation gives CASSRGPNSGNTIYF. Complete variable domain (other parts from reference TRBV3-1 and TRBJ1-3): DTAVSQTPKYLVTQMGNDKSIKCEQNLGHDTMYWYKQDSKKFLKIMFSYNNKELIINETVPNRFSPKSPDKAHLNLHINSLELGDSAVYFCASSRGPNSGNTIYFGEGSWLTVV.